Below are 11 T cell receptor beta chains sequenced from a single sample in a study of blood T cell repertoires in COVID-19. Sequenced by immunoSEQ multiplex PCR; TCRdb stores in-frame clones only, minus some. Among roughly 69,000 clones listed, under 80% were seen once. Sequences were obtained from peripheral blood. These receptors originate from a human donor in a cohort sampled during active COVID-19.

This clone was seen a handful of times. The genes are TRBV5-1 and TRBJ1-2; no definite D call. Germline V CDR1 and CDR2: SGHRS, YFSETQ. V was clipped by 2 bases and J by 7 bases, with 18 bases between them. This CDR3 contains 15 residues. The chain's CDR3 is CASSFYEAASSGYTF. The CDR3 DNA is TGCGCCAGCAGCTTCTATGAGGCGGCATCGAGTGGCTACACCTTC.

This clone turned up a few times. This chain links TRBV6-2 or TRBV6-3 with TRBJ2-1; no reliable D call. The CDR3 contains 11 residues. The germline V gene has CDR1 MNHEY and CDR2 SVGEGT. The ends were cut back, 2 bases at V and 9 bases at J, with 5 bases in the middle. The CDR3: CASSYPSEQFF. CDR3 DNA sequence: TGTGCCAGCAGTTACCCTTCTGAGCAGTTCTTC.

The chain carries TRBV5-1 and TRBJ2-1; a weak D match, TRBD1 (6 bases). The CDR3 loop spans 15 amino acids. Looked up from germline, CDR1 is SGHRS and CDR2 is YFSETQ. The V and J ends lost 4 bases and 6 bases respectively, with 17 bases between them. The CDR3 DNA reads as TGCGCCAGCAGCCTACAGGGTAAATTGACCAATGAGCAGTTCTTC. Amino acids: CASSLQGKLTNEQFF.

The gene calls are TRBV5-1 and TRBJ1-1; D is perhaps TRBD1 (6 bases). The ends were cut back, 0 bases at V and 10 bases at J, with 13 bases in the middle. The V gene's germline CDR1 is SGHRS and CDR2 YFSETQ. The CDR3 has 13 amino acids. The CDR3 sequence: CASSLDQQGVAFF. The CDR3 DNA is TGCGCCAGCAGCTTGGATCAACAGGGTGTAGCTTTCTTT.

This clone was recorded a few times. The J gene is TRBJ1-1, the V gene TRBV19; no clear D. The CDR3 is 12 amino acids. Trimming took 5 bases from V and 4 from J, leaving 8 bases between them. Germline V gene lookup returns CDR1 LNHDA and CDR2 SQIVND (reference sequence). The CDR3 nucleotides are TGTGCCAGTAGTCTCACGGGCACTGAAGCTTTCTTT. Translating it yields CASSLTGTEAFF.

V gene TRBV7-6 combines with J gene TRBJ2-5, with TRBD2 matching 7 bases. The V gene's germline CDR1 is SGHVS and CDR2 FNYEAQ. The junction had 11 bases not matched to a gene; V was cut back by 5 bases and J by 5 bases. This CDR3 is 15 amino acids long. DNA for the CDR3: TGTGCCAGCAGCCCCGAATGGACTAGGCGTGAGACCCAGTACTTC. Translating gives CASSPEWTRRETQYF.

The CDR3 DNA reads as TGTGCCAGCAGCCCGAATACCCTAGCGGGGGGCACAGATACGCAGTATTTT. It is translated as CASSPNTLAGGTDTQYF. V usage is TRBV5-5 and J usage is TRBJ2-3; TRBD2 matches at 10 bases. The J segment lost 1 base and the V segment lost 4 bases, leaving 9 bases of the junction unmatched. CDR1 is SGHKS, CDR2 YYEKEE, per germline (reference sequence). CDR3 size: 17 residues.

CDR3 DNA: TGCGCCAGCAGGCCGGGGCTAGCGGCGGGTACTCTAATCTACGAGCAGTACTTC. This gives the protein CASRPGLAAGTLIYEQYF. The chain recombines TRBV5-1 with TRBJ2-7; 7 bases match TRBD2. V trimming: 5 bases; J trimming: 3 bases; junction bases outside the gene matches: 20. The length of the CDR3 is 18 residues. In germline, CDR1 is SGHRS, CDR2 YFSETQ.

The rearrangement links TRBV6-5 to TRBJ2-7; TRBD2 agrees at 12 bases. Germline CDR1 and CDR2: MNHEY and SVGAGI. The CDR3 sequence is 15 residues long. V was clipped by 5 bases and J by 1 base; unmatched bases: 3. CDR3 in amino acids: CASSPSGGGSYEQYF. The DNA of the CDR3 is TGTGCCAGCAGTCCTAGCGGGGGGGGATCCTACGAGCAGTACTTC.

This clone turned up a few times. The V and J genes are TRBV4-2 and TRBJ1-2; 8 bases fit TRBD1. The CDR3 has 12 amino acids. Looked up from germline, CDR1 is LGHNA and CDR2 is YNFKEQ. Trimming removed 3 bases from V and 13 bases from J; junction bases left unmatched: 7. CDR3 loop: CASSQPTGEITF. The CDR3 DNA reads TGTGCCAGCAGCCAGCCGACAGGGGAAATCACCTTC.

The chain carries TRBV27 and TRBJ1-1; TRBD1 matches 7 bases. The CDR3 contains 14 residues. Germline loops: CDR1 MNHEY, CDR2 SMNVEV (reference sequence). Trimming removed 1 base from V and 1 base from J; junction bases left unmatched: 0. This CDR3 is CASSLYRGNTEAFF. CDR3 coding DNA: TGTGCCAGCAGTTTATACAGGGGGAACACTGAAGCTTTCTTT.